The 20 T cell receptor beta chains below come from one sample, sequenced in a study of T cells in Graves' hyperthyroidism and ophthalmopathy. The source material, RNA transcripts, was used to amplify TCR beta CDR3 regions. The study used the HTBI primer set for a first-round RT-PCR of the TCR CDR3. One entry per CDR3 protein results from TCRdb running MiXCR on the multiplex PCR reads. The sample yields around 190,000 distinct CDR3 sequences, roughly a sixth seen once. The sample taken for sequencing was blood. These receptors came from a woman aged 45-65 years with Graves' hyperthyroidism.

The rearrangement joins TRBV5-1 to TRBJ2-7; 9 positions match TRBD1. Germline V gene data show CDR1 as SGHRS and CDR2 as YFSETQ. This CDR3 contains 16 residues. The V gene end was trimmed by 0 bases and the J gene end by 5 bases; junction bases not matched to a gene: 9. The CDR3 region is CASSLDLTGGNHEQYF. The CDR3 coding sequence is TGCGCCAGCAGCTTGGACTTGACAGGGGGTAACCACGAGCAGTACTTC. Full variable domain (outside the CDR3, taken from reference TRBV5-1 and TRBJ2-7): KAGVTQTPRYLIKTRGQQVTLSCSPISGHRSVSWYQQTPGQGLQFLFEYFSETQRNKGNFPGRFSGRQFSNSRSEMNVSTLELGDSALYLCASSLDLTGGNHEQYFGPGTRLTVT.

This clonotype was seen a handful of times. The CDR3 region is CASSLTQGNGNTIYF. The CDR3 nucleotides are TGTGCCAGCAGCTTAACCCAGGGAAACGGAAACACCATATATTTT. The chain couples TRBV11-3 to TRBJ1-3, with a possible D match to TRBD1 (5 bases). V lost 2 bases and J 4 bases, leaving 12 bases between the germline ends. Looked up from germline, CDR1 is SGHNT and CDR2 is YENEEA. This CDR3 has 15 amino acids.

The CDR3: CASSELPGTPSYNEQFF. The CDR3 coding sequence is TGTGCCAGCAGTGAACTCCCCGGGACACCTTCCTACAATGAGCAGTTCTTC. The rearrangement joins TRBV2 to TRBJ2-1; D may be TRBD1 (6 bases). With 2 bases removed from V and 1 base from J, the gap between germline ends came to 15 bases. The length of the CDR3 is 17 residues. Germline V gene data show CDR1 as SNHLY and CDR2 as FYNNEI.

This clonotype was picked up many times. This chain joins TRBV7-3 and TRBJ1-1; D gene ambiguous. This CDR3 has 15 residues. Trimming removed 2 bases from V and 0 bases from J, with 10 bases in between. Germline assignment: CDR1 SGHTA and CDR2 FQGTGA. The DNA for the CDR3 is TGTGCCAGCAGCTTATCAAGCGGAATGAACACTGAAGCTTTCTTT. Its translation is CASSLSSGMNTEAFF. The whole variable domain, remainder taken from reference TRBV7-3 and TRBJ1-1, is GAGVSQTPSNKVTEKGKYVELRCDPISGHTALYWYRQSLGQGPEFLIYFQGTGAADDSGLPNDRFFAVRPEGSVSTLKIQRTERGDSAVYLCASSLSSGMNTEAFFGQGTRLTVV.

This clonotype was found many times. The rearrangement joins TRBV28 to TRBJ2-1, with 10 bases that match TRBD2. The CDR3 totals 17 residues. Germline loops: CDR1 MDHEN, CDR2 SYDVKM. The J segment lost 4 bases and the V segment lost 4 bases, leaving 10 bases of the junction unmatched. Here the CDR3 reads CASSYGGAGGGYNEQFF. The DNA for the CDR3 is TGTGCCAGCAGTTACGGGGGAGCGGGGGGGGGATACAATGAGCAGTTCTTC.

This rearrangement joins TRBV20-1 to TRBJ2-1, with D tentatively TRBD2 (6 bases). The CDR3 runs to 15 residues. Germline V gene data show CDR1 as DFQATT and CDR2 as SNEGSKA (reference sequence). V was cut by 1 base and J by 5 bases, with 15 bases left in between. In nucleotides, the CDR3 is TGCAGTGCTAGAGCGATTTTAGCGGAAAACAATGAGCAGTTCTTC. This encodes CSARAILAENNEQFF.

J is TRBJ1-1 and V is TRBV11-2; weak D call: TRBD1 (6 bases). The V gene's germline CDR1 is SGHAT and CDR2 FQNNGV. This CDR3 contains 15 residues. Trimming shortened V by 11 bases and J by 6 bases, and 25 bases separated the two germline ends. The DNA for the CDR3 is TGTGCCTGGAGTCCCCGAGGGGGGGCTTATTCTGAAGCTTTCTTT. Translation gives CAWSPRGGAYSEAFF.

This clonotype was counted many times. CDR3 region: CASSLEGGPYGYTF. The CDR3, as DNA: TGCGCCAGCAGCTTGGAAGGAGGGCCGTATGGCTACACCTTC. The V and J genes are TRBV5-1 and TRBJ1-2; the D is unclear. Germline V gene sequence: CDR1 SGHRS, CDR2 YFSETQ. Between the trimmed V and J ends, which lost 0 bases and 5 bases, there was a span of 11 bases. CDR3 length equals 14 residues.

This clonotype came up many times. This rearrangement joins TRBV7-2 to TRBJ2-5; D not certain. Germline V CDR1 and CDR2: SGHTA, FQGNSA. The CDR3 has 13 residues. With 3 bases removed from V and 5 bases from J, the gap between germline ends came to 10 bases. CDR3 coding DNA: TGTGCCAGCAGCTTTGGGGTATCGGAGACCCAGTACTTC. Protein product: CASSFGVSETQYF.

This clonotype was seen at least ten times. V is TRBV12-3 or TRBV12-4 and J is TRBJ2-2; either TRBD1 or TRBD2 may fit D (6 bases each). The V end was cut by 2 bases, the J end by 3 bases, with 7 bases between. This CDR3 has 14 amino acids. In DNA form, the CDR3 reads TGTGCCAGCAGTTTAAGGGGGGACACCGGGGAGCTGTTTTTT. It is translated as CASSLRGDTGELFF.

The CDR3 loop reads CASGSSGSQETQYF. In DNA, the CDR3 is TGCGCCAGCGGGAGTAGCGGTTCCCAAGAGACCCAGTACTTC. The chain couples TRBV10-2 to TRBJ2-5, with D maybe TRBD2 (6 bases). The CDR3 loop spans 14 amino acids. CDR1 and CDR2 (germline): WSHSY, SAAADI. The V gene lost 8 bases and the J gene lost 1 base, with 14 bases spanning the gap.

The chain couples TRBV27 to TRBJ2-1; D ambiguous. The CDR3 runs to 11 residues. V dropped 4 bases and J dropped 10 bases, with 8 bases sitting between them. Germline V gene data show CDR1 as MNHEY and CDR2 as SMNVEV (reference sequence). The chain's CDR3 is CASSYSGEQFF. Here the CDR3 DNA reads TGTGCCAGCAGTTATTCGGGCGAGCAGTTCTTC.

This clonotype occurred many times. The genes are TRBV28 and TRBJ2-1; D not resolved. V was clipped by 5 bases and J by 7 bases, with 9 bases between them. Germline V gene sequence: CDR1 MDHEN, CDR2 SYDVKM. This CDR3 region has 12 residues. The CDR3 coding sequence is TGTGCCAGCAGTCCCAGTACTAATGAGCAGTTCTTC. It codes for CASSPSTNEQFF.

The rearrangement joins TRBV11-2 to TRBJ2-7; 8 bases fit TRBD1. The germline CDR1 and CDR2 sequences are SGHAT and FQNNGV. The V segment lost 3 bases and the J segment 4 bases; nucleotides outside the gene matches: 2. This CDR3 spans 13 amino acids. The CDR3 is CASSLGQVYEQYF. The CDR3 DNA is TGTGCCAGCAGCTTGGGACAGGTATACGAGCAGTACTTC.

This chain links TRBV6-2 or TRBV6-3 with TRBJ2-2, with D possibly TRBD1 on 7 matching bases. Germline assignment: CDR1 MNHEY and CDR2 SVGEGT. The CDR3 consists of 17 residues. V was clipped by 8 bases and J by 6 bases, with 25 bases between them. CDR3 loop: CASLRVNTFRGAGELFF. CDR3 bases: TGTGCCAGCTTGCGCGTGAATACCTTCAGGGGGGCCGGGGAGCTGTTTTTT.

This clonotype was seen many times. CDR3 amino acids: CASTARSGKVGEQYF. The CDR3 DNA reads as TGTGCCAGCACCGCGCGTAGCGGGAAGGTGGGGGAGCAGTACTTC. The genes are TRBV7-8 and TRBJ2-7, with 8 nucleotides matching TRBD2. V lost 7 bases to trimming and J lost 7 bases; unmatched junction nucleotides: 15. The CDR3 is 15 residues long. Germline V gene data show CDR1 as SGHVS and CDR2 as FQNEAQ.

This clonotype was seen many times. The V and J genes are TRBV7-6 and TRBJ2-7; possible D gene TRBD2, 5 bases. The length of the CDR3 is 13 residues. CDR1 is SGHVS and CDR2 is FNYEAQ in the germline V gene. With 5 bases removed from V and 2 bases from J, the gap between germline ends came to 10 bases. CDR3 coding DNA: TGTGCCAGCAGCGAAGGGAGTACCTACGAGCAGTACTTC. It codes for CASSEGSTYEQYF. The full variable domain, its missing parts supplied by reference TRBV7-6 and TRBJ2-7, is GAGVSQSPRYKVTKRGQDVALRCDPISGHVSLYWYRQALGQGPEFLTYFNYEAQQDKSGLPNDRFSAERPEGSISTLTIQRTEQRDSAMYRCASSEGSTYEQYFGPGTRLTVT.

This clonotype showed up many times. This chain joins TRBV7-9 and TRBJ2-7, with D tentatively TRBD2 (6 bases). With 5 bases removed from V and 2 bases from J, the gap between germline ends came to 13 bases. The V gene's germline CDR1 is SEHNR and CDR2 FQNEAQ (reference sequence). The CDR3 has 14 amino acids. CDR3 bases: TGTGCCAGCAGCCGCGGGACCGGTGCCTACGAGCAGTACTTC. Residues: CASSRGTGAYEQYF.

In its sample, this clonotype was seen a few times. DNA for the CDR3: TGCAGTGCTGGAGGTTATTACCGGGCCCCAGATACGCAGTATTTT. Its translation is CSAGGYYRAPDTQYF. The chain is built from TRBV20-1 and TRBJ2-3; perhaps TRBD2 as D (5 bases). Trimming removed 5 bases at V and 4 bases at J, with 19 bases between. The germline V gene encodes CDR1 DFQATT and CDR2 SNEGSKA (reference sequence). The CDR3 length is 15 residues.

V is TRBV3-1 and J is TRBJ2-1, with 11 bases matching TRBD2. V gave up 0 bases and J gave up 8 bases; unmatched junction bases: 18. CDR1 is LGHDT, CDR2 YNNKEL, per germline (reference sequence). The CDR3 is 20 amino acids. In DNA, the CDR3 is TGTGCCAGCAGCCAAGAAGTCCTCGGGGTACTAGCGGGAGCCCTCTATGAGCAGTTCTTC. It translates to CASSQEVLGVLAGALYEQFF.